This T cell receptor beta chain was retrieved from a study of blood T cell repertoires in COVID-19. Study in general: Researchers got acute and convalescent COVID-19 samples from the United States, Italy and Spain. T cells, B-cell-depleted T cells, or PBMCs supplied cDNA or gDNA.

This clone was detected only once. The CDR3 loop spans 14 amino acids. V was pared by 1 base and J by 3 bases, with 9 bases between. Germline V lookup: CDR1 LNHDA, CDR2 SQIVND (reference sequence). How the authors handled the data: Quantification of nucleated cells was approximated via reference gene primer amplification. TCRdb's table, derived via immunoSEQ multiplex PCR, lists solely in-frame clones and lacks some. V and J calls plus clone size are reproduced from that table; the DNA served to infer D and trimming. This sample has roughly 150,000 clones, with roughly 90% found just once. V and J are TRBV19 and TRBJ1-1; no reliable D call. The clonotype comes from a man aged 55 to 69 with acute or convalescent COVID-19. The sample comprised peripheral blood. The CDR3 sequence: CASSIVFGDTEAFF. CDR3 in DNA: TGTGCCAGTAGTATAGTTTTTGGAGACACTGAAGCTTTCTTT.